Presented here are 3 T cell receptor beta chains from one specimen sequenced in a study of blood T cells in healthy people across ages. Primed by a sample-barcoded 5' primer and a J-beta primer mix, a second PCR proceeded for 7 to 11 cycles. MiXCR, applied by TCRdb to the 5' RACE reads, yields one record per CDR3 protein. The top ten clones hold around a third of a sample with some 640,000 distinct CDR3 sequences, around 49% of them seen once. Sequencing was carried out using blood. The source of these receptors is a woman aged 60-70 years in good health.

Regarding this clonotype: Since a much larger clone is just one base distant, this may be a read error. V gene TRBV9 combines with J gene TRBJ2-7, with D unclear. The CDR3 sequence is 14 residues long. V was cut by 3 bases and J by 6 bases, with 16 bases left in between. Germline V CDR1 and CDR2: SGDLS, YYNGEE. In nucleotides, the CDR3 is TGTGCCAGCAGCGCCCGCATGGATCCGGGCGAGCAGTACTTC. Translating it yields CASSARMDPGEQYF.

The rearrangement joins TRBV11-2 to TRBJ2-3; a weak D match, TRBD1 (7 bases). Trimming took 1 base from V and 8 from J, leaving 19 bases between them. Germline V CDR1 and CDR2: SGHAT, FQNNGV. This CDR3 is 16 amino acids long. In nucleotides, the CDR3 is TGTGCCAGCAGCTTAGGACGCAGCGCAGGGGGAGGTACGCAGTATTTT. Translating gives CASSLGRSAGGGTQYF.

This clonotype appeared a few times. This sequence joins TRBV6-1 and TRBJ2-5; 7 positions match TRBD2. CDR3 length: 13 amino acids. CDR1 is MNHNS, CDR2 SASEGT, per germline. V lost 5 bases, J lost 11 bases, and 11 bases stayed unmatched. The CDR3 DNA sequence: TGTGCCAGCAGTCCAACTGGACTAGGCCAGCAGTACTTC. Its translation is CASSPTGLGQQYF.